This record covers a single T cell receptor beta chain. The sample belongs to a study of blood T cell repertoires in COVID-19. The table came from immunoSEQ multiplex PCR; TCRdb's copy has only in-frame clones and leaves some out. The sample carries some 51,000 clones, roughly 90% recorded once. Per the germline V gene, CDR1 is SQVTM and CDR2 is ANQGSEA. The CDR3 consists of 13 residues. V was cut by 3 bases and J by 0 bases, with 8 bases left in between. The receptor's source is a man in his sixties with acute or convalescent COVID-19. The sample consisted of peripheral blood. This chain connects TRBV29-1 to TRBJ1-1, with a weak D call TRBD1 (6 bases). CDR3 nucleotide sequence: TGCAGCGTTGATCGGACAGTGAACACTGAAGCTTTCTTT. This translates into CSVDRTVNTEAFF.